This TCR beta chain was identified during a study of cytomegalovirus exposure and HLA in healthy donors (TCRdb year 2017). For the wider study: An earlier analysis of several hundred of the donors reported 276 Gb of sequence data and roughly 120 million unique TCR beta sequences obtained from about 179 million T cells. Using immunosequencing, the study profiled T cell repertoires from 550 to 750 subjects and related those repertoires to cytomegalovirus serostatus. Four or five DR-DQ haplotypes were handled as single units for association and clustering because linkage in the cohort was strong. A later genetic analysis took genome-wide SNP genotypes for about 55% of the 666 donors and used that subset as a discovery cohort. Rather than drawing on any new phenotypic data, the later analysis identified candidate immune exposures from TCR beta sequences and the way those sequences occurred across donors. An early release covering about 600 HLA-typed donors comprised 300 to 350 gigabases of sequencing data and around 85 million unique TCR sequences. Donor age, sex, ethnicity and CMV serostatus were compiled alongside the repertoire data. To decide whether each TCR beta V gene segment behaved as functional or pseudogenic, an earlier analysis of over 500 of the donors relied on high-throughput TCR beta sequencing. Among the approximately 430 genotyped donors, 75% to 90% belonged to the genetic ancestry cluster associated with self-reported Caucasian donors. Every repertoire in the discovery cohort had been generated on one and the same sequencing platform. In a later analysis, previously published TCR beta repertoires from 550 to 700 donors were re-analyzed and high-resolution HLA genotyping was added so that TCR occurrence patterns could be studied. Along with the roughly 700-subject first cohort, a separate validation cohort of over a hundred different subjects was used. Among 300 to 500 genotyped donors of the cohort, an average of around 250,000 unique TCR beta nucleotide sequences was sequenced per donor, of which about 19% were non-productive. The number of typed donors differed by locus: 629-630 for A, B, C, DRB1 and DQB1; 500 to 550 for DQA1; over 600 for DPA1; and some 450 for DPB1. HLA typing covered class I and class II loci at four-digit resolution. To predict cytomegalovirus infection status, the study combined high-throughput TCR immunosequencing, statistical association of individual TCRs with disease status, and machine learning. The study aimed to test whether cataloging public T cell receptors could reveal signatures of past pathogen exposure.

Comments on this clone: Its antigen specificity is not known. Qualities for individual bases were not recorded, and no much larger clone is one base off.

Libraries were made using the immunoSEQ multiplex PCR assay. For the multiplex PCR, a mixture combining 60 forward primers for TCR Vbeta segments and 13 reverse primers for TCR Jbeta segments was used. Amplification of the CDR3 region of rearranged TCR beta genes was performed with a multiplex PCR assay on genomic DNA. The Illumina HiSeq System was used to sequence the amplified TCR beta libraries as 87-base-pair reads. The source study handled its data this way. Across the 700 or so repertoires, a later analysis counted 80 million or so unique TCR beta chains, roughly 11 million of which were shared by at least two donors. A nearest-neighbor algorithm error-corrected the raw reads and collapsed the reads into unique sequences, merging closely related sequences to remove PCR and sequencing errors. To assign V, D and J gene segments, CDR3 sequences were aligned to IMGT reference sequences. For a sequence to be retained, a match of at least six nucleotides to both a V gene segment and a J gene segment was required. A rearrangement counted as productive if the CDR3 had no stop codons and remained in frame with V and J, and every other rearrangement counted as non-productive. CDR3 was defined by IMGT convention, running from the second conserved V-encoded cysteine to the conserved J-encoded phenylalanine. In an earlier analysis of around 540 of the donors, sequences lacking an unambiguous match to a single V gene segment were excluded. An earlier analysis of almost 600 of the donors classified V segments as functional when productive rearrangements were above 56.7% and as segregating when the standard deviation between donors was above 5%. A statistical classification framework was built for diagnosing cytomegalovirus status from the catalog of TCR beta chain sequences. In a later analysis, V and J genes were assigned by comparing TCR nucleotide sequences against IMGT/GENE-DB human TR gene sequences. A later analysis assigned CDR3 sequences and most-parsimonious VDJ recombination scenarios with the TCRdist pipeline. A later analysis defined each TCR beta chain by its CDR3 amino acid sequence plus V-gene family, and excluded reads lacking a unique V-gene family. To address suspected cross-contamination and a sequencing artifact, a later analysis removed approximately 590 highly shared, low-generation-probability nucleotide sequences. A later analysis calculated a clonal expansion index for each public chain from normalized within-repertoire ranks of inferred template counts. A later analysis computed generation probabilities with a VDJ recombination model fitted to out-of-frame rearrangements, and checked the results against IGoR. In a later analysis, TCR-TCR, TCR-HLA and TCR-CMV co-occurrence was scored with hypergeometric tests, and a repertoire-size bias correction was applied to TCR pairs. A later analysis estimated false discovery rates by permuting HLA or CMV assignments 20 times. In a later analysis, co-occurring TCRs were grouped using DBSCAN, with TCRdist sequence similarity added in when clustering inside HLA-allele-positive subsets. Co-occurrence clustering excluded repertoires with fewer than 30,000 or more than 120,000 public chains, plus five with anomalous nucleotide sharing. As stored in TCRdb, this immuneACCESS dataset retains in-frame rearrangements with V and J assigned. A fraction of the clones does not appear; measured against another copy, unresolved V genes explain less than half of the discrepancy, and the remainder lacks a known reason. That table gives V, J and clone size, and the DNA gave D and trimming. Counted in this sample were under 150,000 clones; about 82% of them appeared once. The ten largest make up roughly 1.2% of the sample.

The cohort comprised hundreds of healthy bone marrow donors. At the time of sampling, every cohort member was nominally healthy, though immune exposures that went unrecorded were likely present. The donor was CMV seronegative and belonged to the group of 350 or so seronegative cohort members. Each donor provided a peripheral blood sample, and peripheral blood mononuclear cells were used for TCR beta sequencing. The Qiagen DNeasy Blood Extraction Kit was used to extract genomic DNA from the blood cell samples. The paper as a whole reports these results and caveats: A later analysis associated about 18,000 TCR beta sequences with specific HLA alleles at a false discovery rate of 0.05. Because counts were too low, some 17 rarely observed V segments, including chromosome 9 orphons, were excluded from the earlier analysis of a few hundred of the donors. A further reported finding was that TCR beta sequences accurately predicted the HLA-A and HLA-B alleles for most subjects in the first cohort. Three of the identified cytomegalovirus-associated TCR beta chains were confirmed in vitro to be specific for cytomegalovirus antigens. A later analysis found that TCR association rates varied across HLA loci, with DRB1 alleles showing the most associated TCRs and HLA-C alleles the fewest. Most CMV-associated TCR beta chains appeared to be HLA-restricted in a later analysis, and the HLA associations seemed to be driven largely by CMV exposure. Compared with equally common non-associated chains, HLA-associated TCR beta chains in a later analysis were more clonally expanded and had lower generation probabilities. Roughly uniform sequencing depth across donors was assumed in presence/absence analyses, although this assumption may not hold. An association between a missense DCLRE1C variant and V-gene and J-gene trimming of TCR beta chains was found in a later genetic analysis and replicated in an independent cohort. CMV serostatus was the only immune exposure information available for the cohort. The classifier was reported to diagnose cytomegalovirus status with high specificity and sensitivity in both the original cohort and the validation cohort. An earlier analysis of around 540 of the donors showed that most TCR beta V segments appeared in productive rearrangements either about 90% or about 30% of the time, which broadly matched IMGT annotations. The sequencing pipeline was judged likely to have produced a cluster of highly shared sequence variants as a technical artifact. Because HLA typing was missing for some donors at each locus, association tests included only the typed subset. Compared with the roughly 720-donor mean, donors in an Asian-associated ancestry cluster had fewer N-insertions in productive TCRs, according to a later genetic analysis. A total of 150 or so TCR beta chains were listed by the study as associated with cytomegalovirus. The cohort was sequenced for TCR beta chains only, and without alpha or paired-chain data the features that could be detected were limited. Most TCR sequences were seen in very few donors, while some public TCRs were found in many individuals. The authors suggested that the approach could potentially be extended to other disease states and immunological phenotypes. Linkage disequilibrium might explain the correlated functional status among segregating V segments, but an unknown experimental factor could not be ruled out. Assigning TCR associations to individual alleles was difficult when HLA alleles, especially DR and DQ, strongly co-occurred. According to a later analysis, parvovirus B19, influenza, CMV and Epstein-Barr virus appeared linked to several top co-occurrence clusters.

The specimen sequenced was PBMCs. The TCR sequence derives from a boy aged 10-17 years in good health and CMV-seronegative.

The DNA sequence is TGTGCCAGCAGCTCTGTCCCGGGACAGGGAAACTATGGCTACACCTTC. This gives the protein CASSSVPGQGNYGYTF. The V and J genes are TRBV5-6 and TRBJ1-2; TRBD1 fits 9 bases in the junction. The germline V gene encodes CDR1 SGHDT and CDR2 YYEEEE. The CDR3 contains 16 residues, cysteine and phenylalanine counted. The sequence is cut down to CDR3 DNA, 48 bases in frame from base 1. The junction shows trimming of 3 bases on V and 2 bases on J, and the gene matches do not reach 8 bases of it.